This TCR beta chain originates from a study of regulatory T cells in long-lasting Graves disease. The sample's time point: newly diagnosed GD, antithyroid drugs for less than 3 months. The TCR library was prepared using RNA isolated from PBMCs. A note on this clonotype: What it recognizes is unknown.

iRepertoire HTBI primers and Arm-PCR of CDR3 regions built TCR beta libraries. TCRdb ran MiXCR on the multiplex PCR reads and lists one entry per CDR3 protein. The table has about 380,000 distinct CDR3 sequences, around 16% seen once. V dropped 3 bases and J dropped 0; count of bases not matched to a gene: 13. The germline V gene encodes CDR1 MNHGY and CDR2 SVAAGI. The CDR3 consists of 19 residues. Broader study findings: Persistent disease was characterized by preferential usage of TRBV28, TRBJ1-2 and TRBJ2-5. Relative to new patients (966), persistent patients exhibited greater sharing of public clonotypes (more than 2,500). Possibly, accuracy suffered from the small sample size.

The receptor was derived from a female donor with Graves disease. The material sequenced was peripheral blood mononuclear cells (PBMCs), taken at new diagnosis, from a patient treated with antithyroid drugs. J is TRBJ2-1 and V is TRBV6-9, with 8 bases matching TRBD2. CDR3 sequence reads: CASSYRRLAGELSYNEQFF. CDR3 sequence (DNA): TGTGCCAGCAGTTACAGGCGGCTAGCGGGTGAACTCTCCTACAATGAGCAGTTCTTC.